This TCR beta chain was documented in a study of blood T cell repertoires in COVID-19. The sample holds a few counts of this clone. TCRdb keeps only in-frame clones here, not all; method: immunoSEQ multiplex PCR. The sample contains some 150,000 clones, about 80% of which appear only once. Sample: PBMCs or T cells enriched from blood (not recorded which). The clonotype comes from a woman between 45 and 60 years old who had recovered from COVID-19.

CDR3 region: CAAGTGNNQPQHF. In DNA, the CDR3 is TGTGCCGCGGGGACAGGGAACAATCAGCCCCAGCATTTT. The chain is built from TRBV10-3 and TRBJ1-5; 9 bases align to TRBD1. The V gene's germline CDR1 is ENHRY and CDR2 SYGVKD. Unmatched junction bases numbered 5, after V lost 11 bases and J lost 3 bases. The CDR3 extends over 13 amino acids.